Shown below are 13 T cell receptor beta chains from a single sample sequenced in a study of OX40 agonist ivuxolimab in advanced cancers. The table came from immunoSEQ multiplex PCR; TCRdb's copy has only in-frame clones and leaves some out. The data hold tens of thousands of clones, with 90% to 95% observed a single time. The sequencing here drew on CD4+ or CD8+ T cells sorted from blood, taken in a trial of the OX40 agonist ivuxolimab. The receptor set was obtained from an adult with an advanced solid tumor such as melanoma, head and neck, liver or kidney cancer.

This clone was picked up one time. The V call is TRBV5-6, the J call TRBJ2-7; 7 bases are shared with TRBD1. Germline CDR1 reads SGHDT; CDR2 reads YYEEEE. The CDR3 has 12 residues. The junction had 2 bases not matched to a gene; V was cut back by 2 bases and J by 6 bases. The CDR3 loop is CASSFTGAEQYF. For the CDR3, the DNA is TGTGCCAGCAGCTTCACAGGGGCCGAGCAGTACTTC.

V and J are TRBV30 and TRBJ2-1; 9 positions match TRBD2. The J segment lost 6 bases and the V segment lost 2 bases, leaving 11 bases of the junction unmatched. Germline CDR1 reads GTSNPN; CDR2 reads SVGIG (reference sequence). This CDR3 is 16 amino acids long. This chain's CDR3 is CAWSLNSGSGGNEQFF. The DNA for the CDR3 is TGTGCCTGGAGTCTAAATAGCGGGAGCGGGGGCAATGAGCAGTTCTTC. The full variable domain, rest sourced from reference TRBV30 and TRBJ2-1, is SQTIHQWPATLVQPVGSPLSLECTVEGTSNPNLYWYRQAAGRGLQLLFYSVGIGQISSEVPQNLSASRPQDRQFILSSKKLLLSDSGFYLCAWSLNSGSGGNEQFFGPGTRLTVL.

The chain carries TRBV28 and TRBJ1-3; 7 nucleotides line up with TRBD1. The trim removed 4 bases at V and 0 bases at J, leaving 3 bases unmatched. The length of the CDR3 is 15 residues. Germline lookup yields CDR1 MDHEN and CDR2 SYDVKM. CDR3 residues: CASSSQGSSGNTIYF. In DNA, the CDR3 is TGTGCCAGCAGTTCACAGGGGAGCTCTGGAAACACCATATATTTT.

As for this clone: The germline gene is not matched at one end of the junction; a read error may be the cause. The V and J genes are TRBV6-5 and TRBJ1-1, with a possible D match to TRBD1 (5 bases). The CDR3 covers 14 residues. The V gene's germline CDR1 is MNHEY and CDR2 SVGAGI. In DNA, the CDR3 is TGTGCCAGCAGTCCTACATGGACGGACACTAAAGCTTTCTTT. It translates to CASSPTWTDTKAFF.

This clone was seen once. The rearrangement links TRBV7-9 to TRBJ2-6; D gene uncertain. The CDR3 is 14 amino acids. The germline V and J ends were trimmed by 5 bases and 4 bases, with 9 bases remaining between them. CDR1 is SEHNR and CDR2 is FQNEAQ in the germline V gene (reference sequence). The DNA of the CDR3 is TGTGCCAGCAGCCTTGCCGCCGGGGCCAACGTCCTGACTTTC. Translating it yields CASSLAAGANVLTF.

A few counts support this clone. The chain has TRBV6-5 and TRBJ2-3; D not certain. Germline CDR1 is MNHEY and CDR2 is SVGAGI. This CDR3 is built from 13 residues. Trimming shortened V by 2 bases and J by 1 base, and 4 bases separated the two germline ends. CDR3 DNA sequence: TGTGCCAGCAGTTACGAGGGCACAGATACGCAGTATTTT. Its protein product is CASSYEGTDTQYF.

The chain is built from TRBV2 and TRBJ1-5; 12 bases line up with TRBD1. Trimming removed 6 bases from V and 6 bases from J; junction bases left unmatched: 6. Germline V gene data show CDR1 as SNHLY and CDR2 as FYNNEI. The CDR3 has 15 residues. CDR3 sequence (DNA): TGTGCCAGCAGGGGACAGGGGGCGTTGGGTCAGCCCCAGCATTTT. Its protein product is CASRGQGALGQPQHF.

This clone was seen a handful of times. V gene TRBV5-4 combines with J gene TRBJ2-1; D is possibly TRBD2 (5 bases). CDR3 length equals 14 residues. Germline CDR1 is SGHNT and CDR2 is YYREEE (reference sequence). Trimming cost V 7 bases and J 9 bases, with 20 bases left between them. Here the CDR3 reads CASQLKLGVIEQFF. In DNA, the CDR3 is TGTGCCAGCCAACTTAAACTAGGAGTGATTGAGCAGTTCTTC.

Only one count was recorded for this clone. This chain connects TRBV7-3 to TRBJ2-3; 8 positions match TRBD1. Germline CDR1 reads SGHTA; CDR2 reads FQGTGA. This CDR3 has 14 amino acids. V was clipped by 4 bases and J by 2 bases; unmatched bases: 2. CDR3 bases: TGTGCCAGCAGCTGGGACAGGATCACAGATACGCAGTATTTT. Protein: CASSWDRITDTQYF. Full variable domain (remainder filled in from reference TRBV7-3 and TRBJ2-3): GAGVSQTPSNKVTEKGKYVELRCDPISGHTALYWYRQSLGQGPEFLIYFQGTGAADDSGLPNDRFFAVRPEGSVSTLKIQRTERGDSAVYLCASSWDRITDTQYFGPGTRLTVL.

The rearrangement links TRBV28 to TRBJ2-3, with D possibly being TRBD2 (6 bases). CDR3 length equals 12 residues. V was cut by 8 bases and J by 11 bases, with 17 bases left in between. CDR1 and CDR2 from the germline V gene are MDHEN and SYDVKM. The CDR3 coding sequence is TGTGCCAGCGCCCCTCGGGAGTTGATGCAGTATTTT. It encodes CASAPRELMQYF.

The genes are TRBV5-4 and TRBJ2-5, with D possibly being TRBD2 (5 bases). Per the germline V gene, CDR1 is SGHNT and CDR2 is YYREEE (reference sequence). The CDR3 is 12 amino acids. V was shortened by 4 bases and J by 11 bases, with 15 bases between the two germline ends. The CDR3 DNA sequence: TGTGCCAGCAGCCCAGTGGGTGGGGAGCAGTACTTC. Translation gives CASSPVGGEQYF.

The rearrangement uses TRBV5-4 and TRBJ2-1; no definite D call. The CDR3 is 13 residues long. Trimming pared 4 bases from V and 7 bases from J, leaving 12 bases between. The germline gives CDR1 SGHNT, CDR2 YYREEE (reference sequence). In DNA, the CDR3 is TGTGCCAGCAGCCCAGTCAACCCAAATGAGCAGTTCTTC. This encodes CASSPVNPNEQFF. The whole variable domain, remainder taken from reference TRBV5-4 and TRBJ2-1, is ETGVTQSPTHLIKTRGQQVTLRCSSQSGHNTVSWYQQALGQGPQFIFQYYREEENGRGNFPPRFSGLQFPNYSSELNVNALELDDSALYLCASSPVNPNEQFFGPGTRLTVL.

This chain uses TRBV4-3 with TRBJ2-2; no reliable D call. Looked up from germline, CDR1 is LGHNA and CDR2 is YSLEER. V dropped 3 bases and J dropped 3 bases, with 8 bases sitting between them. CDR3 size: 14 residues. The CDR3 region has the DNA TGCGCCAGCAGCCACGATACCGACACCGGGGAGCTGTTTTTT. Protein product: CASSHDTDTGELFF.